Detailed here is one T cell receptor beta chain. These data originate in a study of blood T cell repertoires in COVID-19. Study background: T cells, B-cell-depleted T cells, or PBMCs provided the cDNA or gDNA that served as material.

Trimming took 2 bases from V and 6 from J, leaving 11 bases between them. CDR1 and CDR2 from the germline V gene are ENHRY and SYGVKD. CDR3 length equals 15 residues. Here immunoSEQ multiplex PCR was the method, and the copy in TCRdb shows in-frame clones only, minus some. The sample holds fewer than 300,000 clones, around 90% seen once. The sequence derives from a man aged 18 to 29 with active or convalescent COVID-19. The sequencing sample was made of peripheral blood. This chain joins TRBV10-3 and TRBJ1-6; D possibly corresponds to TRBD1 (5 bases). Here the CDR3 reads CAISEGREPNSPLHF. CDR3 nucleotide sequence: TGTGCCATCAGTGAGGGCAGGGAACCTAATTCACCCCTCCACTTT.